A selection of T cell receptor beta chains follows, all from one sample in a study of blood T cells in healthy people across ages. TCRdb fed the 5' RACE reads into MiXCR, producing one record per CDR3 protein. The top ten clones hold around 37% of a sample with about 640,000 distinct CDR3 sequences, about 54% of them seen once. The sequenced sample was blood. These receptors originate from a man between 60 and 70 years old in good health. The CDR3 runs from the conserved cysteine through the conserved F or W. D genes are given only for firm matches. Expanded clones get a size class; other rows say once, few or many, or leave the size out.

CDR3nt: TGTGCCAGCAGTCTTAGACAGGGTCGGAACAATGAGCAGTACTTC; CDR3aa: CASSLRQGRNNEQYF; abundance: .; v_gene: TRBV6-2/TRBV6-3; j_gene: TRBJ2-4; d_gene: TRBD1
CDR3nt: TGTGCCAGCAGAGCGGGGGTCACCTACAATGAGCAGTTCTTC; CDR3aa: CASRAGVTYNEQFF; abundance: .; v_gene: TRBV9; j_gene: TRBJ2-1; d_gene: TRBD2
CDR3nt: TGCGCCAGCAGTAAACAGGGGATCAATGAGCAGTTCTTC; CDR3aa: CASSKQGINEQFF; abundance: .; v_gene: TRBV10-1; j_gene: TRBJ2-1; d_gene: TRBD1
CDR3nt: TGTGCCAGTAGTATACGGCGGGGGGGCTACGAGCAGTACTTC; CDR3aa: CASSIRRGGYEQYF; abundance: few; v_gene: TRBV19; j_gene: TRBJ2-7; d_gene: TRBD2
CDR3nt: TGCAGCGTTGCCCCACGACAGGGGATTTACGAGCAGTACTTC; CDR3aa: CSVAPRQGIYEQYF; abundance: once; v_gene: TRBV29-1; j_gene: TRBJ2-7; d_gene: TRBD1
CDR3nt: TGTGCCAGCAGCCATTCTAATCGGGACGGGACAGTTGTAGAGACCCAGTACTTC; CDR3aa: CASSHSNRDGTVVETQYF; abundance: .; v_gene: TRBV7-9; j_gene: TRBJ2-5; d_gene: TRBD1
CDR3nt: TGCGCCAGCACCGACGGATTGAACACTGAAGCTTTCTTT; CDR3aa: CASTDGLNTEAFF; abundance: .; v_gene: TRBV5-1; j_gene: TRBJ1-1; d_gene: .
CDR3nt: TGTGCCAGCAGCTTGCGGACCAAAACGACCTACGAGCAGTACTTC; CDR3aa: CASSLRTKTTYEQYF; abundance: few; v_gene: TRBV9; j_gene: TRBJ2-7; d_gene: .
CDR3nt: TGTGCCAGCAGCCCCTGGGGCCTCTCCTACGAGCAGTACTTC; CDR3aa: CASSPWGLSYEQYF; abundance: .; v_gene: TRBV7-9; j_gene: TRBJ2-7; d_gene: .
CDR3nt: TGTGCCAGCTCACCACCGTCCGGGGGGGAGCAGTACTTC; CDR3aa: CASSPPSGGEQYF; abundance: .; v_gene: TRBV18; j_gene: TRBJ2-5; d_gene: TRBD2
CDR3nt: TGTGCCAGCAGAGGGACTAGCGGGGTTGGGGAGCAGTTCTTC; CDR3aa: CASRGTSGVGEQFF; abundance: .; v_gene: TRBV2; j_gene: TRBJ2-1; d_gene: TRBD2
CDR3nt: TGCAGTGCTACGGACAGGGTCAATCAGCCCCAGCATTTT; CDR3aa: CSATDRVNQPQHF; abundance: few; v_gene: TRBV20-1; j_gene: TRBJ1-5; d_gene: TRBD1
CDR3nt: TGTGCCAGCAGCTTGGTGCAGCGGAAAGAGACCCAGTACTTC; CDR3aa: CASSLVQRKETQYF; abundance: .; v_gene: TRBV5-6; j_gene: TRBJ2-5; d_gene: .
CDR3nt: TGCGCCAGCAGCTTGGTTCGGACCGAGTACAATGAGCAGTTCTTC; CDR3aa: CASSLVRTEYNEQFF; abundance: .; v_gene: TRBV5-1; j_gene: TRBJ2-1; d_gene: .
CDR3nt: TGCAGCGTTGGGAAGGAGACAGGGTCGGCAGATACGCAGTATTTT; CDR3aa: CSVGKETGSADTQYF; abundance: .; v_gene: TRBV29-1; j_gene: TRBJ2-3; d_gene: TRBD1
CDR3nt: TGCAGTGCTACCCCCGGGGTATCTGGCTATGGCTACACCTTC; CDR3aa: CSATPGVSGYGYTF; abundance: .; v_gene: TRBV20-1; j_gene: TRBJ1-2; d_gene: .
CDR3nt: TGCAGTGCTAGAGATTTTAACAGGTTGGAGACTGAAGCTTTCTTT; CDR3aa: CSARDFNRLETEAFF; abundance: once; v_gene: TRBV20-1; j_gene: TRBJ1-1; d_gene: .
CDR3nt: TGTGCCAGCAGTGAATACGCTGGACTAGCGGGGGGAAATGAGCAGTTCTTC; CDR3aa: CASSEYAGLAGGNEQFF; abundance: .; v_gene: TRBV25-1; j_gene: TRBJ2-1; d_gene: TRBD2
CDR3nt: TGTGCCAGCAGCTTCTCTAGCGGGAACTACAATGAGCAGTTCTTC; CDR3aa: CASSFSSGNYNEQFF; abundance: once; v_gene: TRBV7-9; j_gene: TRBJ2-1; d_gene: TRBD2
CDR3nt: TGTGCCAGCAGCGAACAGGGGTGCTACACCTTC; CDR3aa: CASSEQGCYTF; abundance: .; v_gene: TRBV21-1; j_gene: TRBJ1-2; d_gene: .
CDR3nt: TGCGCCAGCAGCAAGAGGACTAGCGACGAGACCCAGTACTTC; CDR3aa: CASSKRTSDETQYF; abundance: few; v_gene: TRBV5-1; j_gene: TRBJ2-5; d_gene: TRBD2
CDR3nt: TGTGCCAGCAGCTTAGCACCTGCGGGGGGGGTAGAGACCCAGTACTTC; CDR3aa: CASSLAPAGGVETQYF; abundance: few; v_gene: TRBV7-2; j_gene: TRBJ2-5; d_gene: TRBD2
CDR3nt: TGTGCCAGCAGTTCTATGGACAGGGGTGCCTACGAGCAGTACTTC; CDR3aa: CASSSMDRGAYEQYF; abundance: .; v_gene: TRBV6-6; j_gene: TRBJ2-7; d_gene: TRBD1
CDR3nt: TGTGCCAGCAGTTCCGGGGACAGGGCGGCAGATACGCAGTATTTT; CDR3aa: CASSSGDRAADTQYF; abundance: many; v_gene: TRBV27; j_gene: TRBJ2-3; d_gene: TRBD1
CDR3nt: TGTGCCAGCAGCTTAGTCGGACGACGCAATGAGCAGTTCTTC; CDR3aa: CASSLVGRRNEQFF; abundance: .; v_gene: TRBV11-2; j_gene: TRBJ2-1; d_gene: .
CDR3nt: TGCAGTGCTAGACCGGGAGGGAACGAGCAGTACTTC; CDR3aa: CSARPGGNEQYF; abundance: .; v_gene: TRBV20-1; j_gene: TRBJ2-7; d_gene: TRBD2
CDR3nt: TGTGCCAGCAGTCATGGACGGACCTCTGGAAACACCATATATTTT; CDR3aa: CASSHGRTSGNTIYF; abundance: .; v_gene: TRBV6-2/TRBV6-3; j_gene: TRBJ1-3; d_gene: .
CDR3nt: TGTGCCAGCAGCCGGACTAGCGGGGGTAGAGATACGCAGTATTTT; CDR3aa: CASSRTSGGRDTQYF; abundance: .; v_gene: TRBV7-9; j_gene: TRBJ2-3; d_gene: TRBD2
CDR3nt: TGTGCCAGCAGCCGACTCTTGGCGAATCAGGCCAAAAACATTCAGTACTTC; CDR3aa: CASSRLLANQAKNIQYF; abundance: .; v_gene: TRBV27; j_gene: TRBJ2-4; d_gene: .
CDR3nt: TGCAGTTATCTCGGCCCCGGGGGATACACTGAAGCTTTCTTT; CDR3aa: CSYLGPGGYTEAFF; abundance: .; v_gene: TRBV29-1; j_gene: TRBJ1-1; d_gene: .
CDR3nt: TGTGTCATCAGTGGGAGCAACTCTGACTACAATGAGCAGTTCTTC; CDR3aa: CVISGSNSDYNEQFF; abundance: .; v_gene: TRBV10-3; j_gene: TRBJ2-1; d_gene: .
CDR3nt: TGCGCCAGCAGAAAGTGGGGGGCGGAAGAGACCCAGTACTTC; CDR3aa: CASRKWGAEETQYF; abundance: .; v_gene: TRBV5-1; j_gene: TRBJ2-5; d_gene: .
CDR3nt: TGTGCCAGCAGCCCTAATGGACATACCAACTATGGCTACATCTTC; CDR3aa: CASSPNGHTNYGYIF; abundance: .; v_gene: TRBV3-1; j_gene: TRBJ1-2; d_gene: .
CDR3nt: TGTGCCAGCAGCAAAGGGGTGCGGAGGGGTCCCTACAATGAGCAGTTCTTC; CDR3aa: CASSKGVRRGPYNEQFF; abundance: few; v_gene: TRBV21-1; j_gene: TRBJ2-1; d_gene: .
CDR3nt: TGCGCCAGCAGCTGGGGCCTAGCGGGGGGACCAGATACGCAGTATTTT; CDR3aa: CASSWGLAGGPDTQYF; abundance: .; v_gene: TRBV5-1; j_gene: TRBJ2-3; d_gene: TRBD2
CDR3nt: TGCAGTGCTAGAGGTGCGGGGACCTCCTACAATGAGCAGTTCTTC; CDR3aa: CSARGAGTSYNEQFF; abundance: .; v_gene: TRBV20-1; j_gene: TRBJ2-1; d_gene: .
CDR3nt: TGTGCCAGCAGCTTAGTGACAGGGATTCAAGAGACCCAGTACTTC; CDR3aa: CASSLVTGIQETQYF; abundance: .; v_gene: TRBV7-2; j_gene: TRBJ2-5; d_gene: TRBD1
CDR3nt: TGCGCCAGCATTGAGCTTGTTGGGGAGACCCAGTACTTC; CDR3aa: CASIELVGETQYF; abundance: .; v_gene: TRBV10-1; j_gene: TRBJ2-5; d_gene: .
CDR3nt: TGCGCCAGCAGCTTGGCTAGCGGGGACCCCTACGAGCAGTACTTC; CDR3aa: CASSLASGDPYEQYF; abundance: few; v_gene: TRBV5-1; j_gene: TRBJ2-7; d_gene: TRBD2
CDR3nt: TGCAGTGGCGGGACAGGCAATCAGCCCCAGCATTTT; CDR3aa: CSGGTGNQPQHF; abundance: once; v_gene: TRBV20-1; j_gene: TRBJ1-5; d_gene: TRBD1